Listed below are T cell receptor beta chains from one sample, sequenced in a study of T cell responses to AZD1222 COVID-19 vaccine. Libraries were prepared by immunoSEQ multiplex PCR; TCRdb keeps only in-frame clonotypes and omits some of them. The sample carries around 100,000 clones, about 90% recorded once. The sequencing here drew on peripheral blood, taken on day 0 of AZD1222 vaccination. The origin of the receptors is an adult in good health. CDR3s include the opening cysteine and the closing phenylalanine or tryptophan. Each record gives: CDR3 length, J gene, V gene, CDR3 protein.

length: 14
J: TRBJ2-7
V: TRBV2
CDR3: CASNRDTTSYEQYF

length: 16
J: TRBJ2-7
V: TRBV3-1/TRBV3-2
CDR3: CASSLTIIGTTGEQYF

length: 16
J: TRBJ1-4
V: TRBV5-1
CDR3: CASSLGQGATNEKLFF

length: 12
J: TRBJ1-1
V: TRBV27
CDR3: CASSEKGTEAFF

length: 16
J: TRBJ1-5
V: TRBV2
CDR3: CASSEDFRLYNQPQHF

length: 12
J: TRBJ2-7
V: TRBV28
CDR3: CASSQNPYEQYF

length: 15
J: TRBJ1-5
V: TRBV7-8
CDR3: CASSLEGQGALPQHF

length: 13
J: TRBJ2-1
V: TRBV12-3/TRBV12-4
CDR3: CASSGQTYNEQFF

length: 14
J: TRBJ2-1
V: TRBV6-5
CDR3: CASSYSSGSNEQFF

length: 11
J: TRBJ1-5
V: TRBV20-1
CDR3: CSALKDQPQHF

length: 13
J: TRBJ2-3
V: TRBV28
CDR3: CASSPSGTDTQYF

length: 14
J: TRBJ1-2
V: TRBV9
CDR3: CASSPGRVGYGYTF

length: 11
J: TRBJ1-6
V: TRBV2
CDR3: CASRATTPLHF

length: 15
J: TRBJ1-5
V: TRBV4-1
CDR3: CASSPLTGKDQPQHF

length: 17
J: TRBJ2-6
V: TRBV7-9
CDR3: CASSLTGASSGANVLTF

length: 16
J: TRBJ1-2
V: TRBV28
CDR3: CASSGHSTGGGYGYTF

length: 18
J: TRBJ2-3
V: TRBV7-9
CDR3: CASSSQTHSGIITDTQYF

length: 15
J: TRBJ1-5
V: TRBV7-2
CDR3: CASRKWAAGDQPQHF

length: 14
J: TRBJ2-2
V: TRBV7-9
CDR3: CASSLRTNTGELFF

length: 14
J: TRBJ2-7
V: TRBV7-8
CDR3: CASSKERGPYEQYF

length: 17
J: TRBJ2-7
V: TRBV5-4
CDR3: CASSRLLGEGRPYEQYF

length: 14
J: TRBJ2-1
V: TRBV29-1
CDR3: CSVPGPSSYNEQFF

length: 11
J: TRBJ2-1
V: TRBV30
CDR3: CAWSWGGEQFF

length: 14
J: TRBJ1-1
V: TRBV11-1
CDR3: CASSLRDFNTEAFF

length: 17
J: TRBJ2-5
V: TRBV21-1
CDR3: CASSEVKLASNQETQYF

length: 17
J: TRBJ1-6
V: TRBV27
CDR3: CASRRGTFTGGNSPLHF

length: 16
J: TRBJ2-3
V: TRBV9
CDR3: CASSVGSGSGTDTQYF

length: 12
J: TRBJ1-1
V: TRBV2
CDR3: CASSLLGGWAFF

length: 13
J: TRBJ2-7
V: TRBV11-3
CDR3: CASSLFGQDEQYF

length: 14
J: TRBJ1-4
V: TRBV7-9
CDR3: CASKGDYFDEKLFF

length: 15
J: TRBJ1-3
V: TRBV14
CDR3: CASSQGRSSGNTIYF

length: 13
J: TRBJ1-6
V: TRBV6-5
CDR3: CASSYFRGSPLHF

length: 16
J: TRBJ1-2
V: TRBV2
CDR3: CASSEAVTIFNYGYTF

length: 17
J: TRBJ2-3
V: TRBV5-4
CDR3: CASSVRLAGGPTDTQYF

length: 15
J: TRBJ1-4
V: TRBV3-1/TRBV3-2
CDR3: CASSQGRIFGEKLFF

length: 17
J: TRBJ2-1
V: TRBV27
CDR3: CASSLYLGLAGGNEQFF

length: 13
J: TRBJ1-3
V: TRBV7-2
CDR3: CASSTQGRNTIYF

length: 15
J: TRBJ2-7
V: TRBV5-1
CDR3: CASSLMASGSNEQYF

length: 16
J: TRBJ2-3
V: TRBV18
CDR3: CASSQRTGASTDTQYF

length: 16
J: TRBJ2-1
V: TRBV5-1
CDR3: CASSSWGQAPGNEQFF

length: 13
J: TRBJ2-1
V: TRBV2
CDR3: CASSLDRFDEQFF

length: 18
J: TRBJ2-2
V: TRBV18
CDR3: CASSPIILAELNTGELFF

length: 17
J: TRBJ2-1
V: TRBV7-2
CDR3: CASSLDVAGGVYNEQFF

length: 14
J: TRBJ1-6
V: TRBV5-1
CDR3: CASSLGQSNSPLHF

length: 14
J: TRBJ1-5
V: TRBV2
CDR3: CASSGDREHQPQHF

length: 15
J: TRBJ2-1
V: TRBV4-2
CDR3: CASSPEMTSGSPRFF

length: 12
J: TRBJ1-2
V: TRBV2
CDR3: CASSDGLYGYTF

length: 16
J: TRBJ2-1
V: TRBV19
CDR3: CASRRKQGPFYNEQFF

length: 12
J: TRBJ2-3
V: TRBV3-1/TRBV3-2
CDR3: CASSLMGDTQYF

length: 17
J: TRBJ2-6
V: TRBV7-9
CDR3: CASSLGQGAFGANVLTF

length: 15
J: TRBJ2-3
V: TRBV10-1
CDR3: CASSDGTRGTDTQYF

length: 12
J: TRBJ1-2
V: TRBV18
CDR3: CASSPQDYGYTF

length: 12
J: TRBJ1-5
V: TRBV10-3
CDR3: CAISDQDQPQHF

length: 12
J: TRBJ2-7
V: TRBV10-1
CDR3: CASGLIGYEQYF

length: 16
J: TRBJ2-7
V: TRBV9
CDR3: CASSVGSKSGEYEQYF

length: 15
J: TRBJ2-5
V: TRBV27
CDR3: CASSLGPGDSETQYF

length: 15
J: TRBJ2-7
V: TRBV7-3
CDR3: CASSRQAGATYEQYF

length: 13
J: TRBJ2-7
V: TRBV4-2
CDR3: CASSLRGHRGQYF

length: 13
J: TRBJ2-5
V: TRBV28
CDR3: CASRDRVQETQYF

length: 14
J: TRBJ1-4
V: TRBV28
CDR3: CASKMTATNEKLFF